One sample yielded the 19 T cell receptor beta chains listed below, sequenced in a study of blood T cell repertoires in COVID-19. Measured with immunoSEQ multiplex PCR; TCRdb has only the in-frame clones, and not every one. Of approximately 260,000 clones in the sample, around 84% were seen once. The sample taken for sequencing was PBMCs or T cells enriched from blood (not recorded which). The receptors here all came from a man aged 25-40 years with acute COVID-19.

The chain uses TRBV7-6 and TRBJ1-1; a possible D gene is TRBD1 (5 bases). Trimming removed 1 base from V and 0 bases from J, with 12 bases in between. In germline, CDR1 is SGHVS, CDR2 FNYEAQ. The CDR3 covers 16 residues. The CDR3 here is CASSLEAGPVNTEAFF. The CDR3 DNA sequence: TGTGCCAGCAGCTTAGAGGCAGGGCCTGTGAACACTGAAGCTTTCTTT.

The J gene is TRBJ1-1, the V gene TRBV28; a weak D match, TRBD1 (5 bases). V was trimmed by 6 bases and J by 4 bases, leaving 12 bases between them. Germline CDR1 MDHEN, CDR2 SYDVKM. CDR3 size: 13 residues. The CDR3: CASRTGGGTEAFF. The CDR3 DNA is TGTGCCAGCAGAACGGGCGGGGGCACTGAAGCTTTCTTT.

The count of this clone is one. CDR3 residues: CASSLGARSGANVLTF. For the CDR3, the DNA is TGTGCCAGCAGCTTGGGGGCTCGCTCTGGGGCCAACGTCCTGACTTTC. The chain carries TRBV6-2 or TRBV6-3 and TRBJ2-6; D possibly corresponds to TRBD1 (6 bases). CDR1 and CDR2 (germline): MNHEY, SVGEGT. Trimming pared 6 bases from V and 0 bases from J, leaving 12 bases between. The CDR3 length is 16 residues.

The rearrangement uses TRBV28 and TRBJ2-5, with 15 bases aligning to TRBD2. Looked up from germline, CDR1 is MDHEN and CDR2 is SYDVKM. CDR3 length equals 18 residues. V dropped 3 bases and J dropped 5; count of bases not matched to a gene: 10. In DNA, the CDR3 is TGTGCCAGCAGTTTCCACGGACTAGCGGGGGGGATGCGGGAGACCCAGTACTTC. Protein sequence: CASSFHGLAGGMRETQYF.

V usage is TRBV9 and J usage is TRBJ1-1; weak D call: TRBD1 (6 bases). This CDR3 spans 13 amino acids. The germline V gene has CDR1 SGDLS and CDR2 YYNGEE. Trimming took off 4 bases at V and 7 bases at J, with 14 bases between the two ends. CDR3 coding DNA: TGTGCCAGCAGCTGGACAGAGCAATATGAAGCTTTCTTT. Residues: CASSWTEQYEAFF.

V gene TRBV27 combines with J gene TRBJ1-5; 8 nucleotides line up with TRBD1. Germline CDR1 is MNHEY and CDR2 is SMNVEV (reference sequence). This CDR3 comprises 15 residues. V was clipped by 3 bases and J by 3 bases; unmatched bases: 4. The CDR3: CASSFSDRVNQPQHF. The CDR3 nucleotides are TGTGCCAGCAGTTTTTCGGACAGGGTCAATCAGCCCCAGCATTTT.

V gene TRBV28 combines with J gene TRBJ1-2, with D possibly being TRBD1 (5 bases). V gave up 5 bases and J gave up 3 bases, with 13 bases separating them. Germline CDR1 reads MDHEN; CDR2 reads SYDVKM. The CDR3 sequence is 14 residues long. The CDR3 sequence is CASSQGGSYYGYTF. The CDR3 region has the DNA TGTGCCAGCAGTCAGGGAGGGAGTTACTATGGCTACACCTTC.

V usage is TRBV2 and J usage is TRBJ2-5; D is perhaps TRBD2 (6 bases). The CDR3 has 13 residues. V dropped 2 bases and J dropped 4 bases, with 8 bases sitting between them. From germline, CDR1 is SNHLY and CDR2 FYNNEI. CDR3 sequence: CASSENGRETQYF. The CDR3 bases are TGTGCCAGCAGTGAAAACGGGAGAGAGACCCAGTACTTC.

The genes are TRBV3-1 (or the pseudogene TRBV3-2) and TRBJ2-5, with 10 bases aligning to TRBD1. V gave up 6 bases and J gave up 1 base; unmatched junction bases: 5. This CDR3 spans 15 amino acids. Germline values: CDR1 LGHDT, CDR2 YNNKEL (reference sequence). CDR3: CASSLGTGAQETQYF. The CDR3 DNA follows: TGTGCCAGCAGTCTCGGGACAGGGGCCCAAGAGACCCAGTACTTC.

The V and J genes are TRBV11-2 and TRBJ1-4, with TRBD1 as a possible D gene (6 bases). Germline loops: CDR1 SGHAT, CDR2 FQNNGV. The V end was cut by 3 bases, the J end by 5 bases, with 13 bases between. This CDR3 has 15 amino acids. The CDR3 DNA reads as TGTGCCAGCAGCTTCCGAAACGACAGGAATGAAAAACTGTTTTTT. Translated: CASSFRNDRNEKLFF.

The gene calls are TRBV3-1 (or the pseudogene TRBV3-2) and TRBJ1-1; D call uncertain. The length of the CDR3 is 13 residues. Germline V gene data show CDR1 as LGHDT and CDR2 as YNNKEL (reference sequence). V dropped 5 bases and J dropped 1 base, with 8 bases sitting between them. The CDR3, as DNA: TGTGCCAGCAGCGCCAGAGGGAACACTGAAGCTTTCTTT. It codes for CASSARGNTEAFF.

This clone came up a few times. This rearrangement joins TRBV24-1 to TRBJ2-2; D ambiguous. V was trimmed by 6 bases and J by 3 bases, leaving 10 bases between them. The CDR3 is 14 amino acids. From germline, CDR1 is KGHDR and CDR2 SFDVKD. CDR3: CATSPTRDTGELFF. CDR3 coding DNA: TGTGCCACCAGTCCCACTCGCGACACCGGGGAGCTGTTTTTT.

This chain connects TRBV6-6 to TRBJ1-2; D might be TRBD1 (5 bases). CDR3 length: 16 residues. The ends were cut back, 5 bases at V and 4 bases at J, with 20 bases in the middle. Germline V CDR1 and CDR2: MNHNY, SVGAGI (reference sequence). As DNA, the CDR3 is TGTGCCAGCAGTCCTAGACAGTTAATAGACTCCTATGGCTACACCTTC. This gives the protein CASSPRQLIDSYGYTF.

The chain recombines TRBV19 with TRBJ2-3; 14 nucleotides agree with TRBD2. Per the germline V gene, CDR1 is LNHDA and CDR2 is SQIVND (reference sequence). CDR3 length: 17 amino acids. J lost 6 bases, V lost 8 bases, and 13 bases had no gene match. The CDR3 is CASEDRGLAGAKDTQYF. DNA for the CDR3: TGTGCCAGTGAGGACCGGGGACTAGCGGGGGCGAAGGATACGCAGTATTTT.

The chain combines TRBV24-1 with TRBJ2-1; TRBD2 matches at 8 bases. The CDR3 is 17 residues long. The V and J ends lost 4 bases and 4 bases, in that order; junction bases with no gene match: 11. Germline V gene data show CDR1 as KGHDR and CDR2 as SFDVKD. This chain's CDR3 is CATSDPGGAGKYNEQFF. The CDR3 DNA is TGTGCCACCAGTGACCCCGGGGGGGCGGGAAAGTACAATGAGCAGTTCTTC.

The chain recombines TRBV9 with TRBJ2-1; D is possibly TRBD2 (6 bases). V was pared by 4 bases and J by 5 bases, with 13 bases between. Looked up from germline, CDR1 is SGDLS and CDR2 is YYNGEE. The CDR3 runs 14 residues. In DNA, the CDR3 is TGTGCCAGCAGCCCCCGGGACTCTAACAATGAGCAGTTCTTC. It codes for CASSPRDSNNEQFF.

This chain connects TRBV24-1 to TRBJ2-2; D unclear. The CDR3 is made up of 13 amino acids. The V end lost 10 bases, the J end lost 0 bases, and 8 bases lay between the germline ends. Per germline, CDR1 KGHDR and CDR2 SFDVKD. CDR3 bases: TGTGCCACGAAAGAGACGAACACCGGGGAGCTGTTTTTT. Protein sequence: CATKETNTGELFF.

The J gene is TRBJ1-2, the V gene TRBV3-1 (or the pseudogene TRBV3-2), with 8 bases fitting TRBD1. V gave up 4 bases and J gave up 3 bases; unmatched junction bases: 1. Germline V gives CDR1 LGHDT, CDR2 YNNKEL (reference sequence). The CDR3 has 13 amino acids. CDR3 region: CASSPGQDYGYTF. DNA for the CDR3: TGTGCCAGCAGCCCGGGACAGGACTATGGCTACACCTTC.

The rearrangement uses TRBV19 and TRBJ1-6, with a possible D match to TRBD1 (6 bases). Germline values: CDR1 LNHDA, CDR2 SQIVND (reference sequence). CDR3 length: 14 residues. V lost 9 bases and J lost 0, with 9 bases in between. CDR3 residues: CASGQLSYNSPLHF. The CDR3 DNA reads TGTGCCAGCGGACAGCTCTCCTATAATTCACCCCTCCACTTT.